The 7 T cell receptor beta chains reported below all come from one sample, sequenced in a study of cytomegalovirus exposure and HLA in healthy donors. Assay used: immunoSEQ multiplex PCR; TCRdb lists only in-frame clones, some missing. This sample has approximately 280,000 clones, with approximately 90% found just once. The sequencing input was PBMCs. These receptors all come from a woman between 18 and 29 years old in good health and CMV-seronegative.

This sequence joins TRBV28 and TRBJ2-1, with 11 nucleotides matching TRBD2. V gave up 6 bases and J gave up 5 bases; unmatched junction bases: 6. This CDR3 is 15 amino acids long. CDR1 MDHEN and CDR2 SYDVKM come from the germline V gene. CDR3 protein: CASSRGTSGNNEQFF. In DNA form, the CDR3 reads TGTGCCAGCAGCAGGGGGACTAGCGGAAACAATGAGCAGTTCTTC.

The chain recombines TRBV28 with TRBJ2-2; TRBD1 matches at 9 bases. V was pared by 2 bases and J by 3 bases, with 19 bases of the junction left unmatched. CDR1 is MDHEN, CDR2 SYDVKM, per germline. The CDR3 covers 21 residues. CDR3 nucleotide sequence: TGTGCCAGCAGTTTAAGGTTCCTCAGAGAGCCGGGACAGGGATACACCGGGGAGCTGTTTTTT. Translating gives CASSLRFLREPGQGYTGELFF.

The chain has TRBV4-3 and TRBJ2-7; TRBD2 agrees at 12 bases. Unmatched junction bases numbered 8, after V lost 3 bases and J lost 2 bases. The germline CDR1 and CDR2 sequences are LGHNA and YSLEER. The CDR3 totals 17 residues. The CDR3 is CASSQGGGTSGPYEQYF. CDR3 DNA: TGCGCCAGCAGCCAGGGGGGAGGGACTAGCGGGCCCTACGAGCAGTACTTC.

The rearrangement uses TRBV7-9 and TRBJ1-1, with a weak D call TRBD1 (5 bases). This CDR3 region has 12 residues. The ends were cut back, 8 bases at V and 4 bases at J, with 11 bases in the middle. CDR1 SEHNR and CDR2 FQNEAQ come from the germline V gene (reference sequence). DNA for the CDR3: TGTGCCAGCCTTCAGGGTGGCACTGAAGCTTTCTTT. Its protein is CASLQGGTEAFF.

This clone was seen only a few times. The chain recombines TRBV27 with TRBJ1-2; TRBD1 might be the D (6 bases). CDR3 size: 14 residues. Trimming pared 2 bases from V and 4 bases from J, leaving 11 bases between. CDR1 is MNHEY and CDR2 is SMNVEV in the germline V gene (reference sequence). CDR3 coding DNA: TGTGCCAGCAGTTTAGGTGGGACAAGCTATGGCTACACCTTC. It codes for CASSLGGTSYGYTF.

This rearrangement joins TRBV5-6 to TRBJ1-2, with D possibly TRBD1 on 6 matching bases. Germline V gene sequence: CDR1 SGHDT, CDR2 YYEEEE. The V end lost 4 bases, the J end lost 6 bases, and 13 bases lay between the germline ends. This CDR3 is 13 amino acids long. This chain's CDR3 is CASSPGQFHGYTF. DNA of the CDR3: TGTGCCAGCAGCCCAGGACAGTTCCATGGCTACACCTTC.

The count of this clone is one. V is TRBV27 and J is TRBJ2-1; a possible D gene is TRBD2 (5 bases). The germline V and J ends were trimmed by 5 bases and 7 bases, with 12 bases remaining between them. The germline CDR1 and CDR2 sequences are MNHEY and SMNVEV (reference sequence). This CDR3 is built from 13 residues. CDR3 sequence reads: CASSAQRRNEQFF. The CDR3 DNA reads TGTGCCAGCAGTGCCCAGCGGAGAAATGAGCAGTTCTTC.